A selection of T cell receptor beta chains follows, all from one sample in a study of blood T cell repertoires in COVID-19. Some clones are missing from TCRdb's copy, which holds only in-frame ones; the method was immunoSEQ multiplex PCR. Of approximately 250,000 clones listed, 84% are singletons. The sequenced sample consisted of peripheral blood. These receptor sequences come from a middle-aged man with acute or convalescent COVID-19. The CDR3 runs from the conserved cysteine through the conserved F or W. The D gene is left open where the match is weak. Clone size is given for some rows only: seen once, a few or many times, or a class if the clone is expanded.

j_call: TRBJ1-5
v_call: TRBV6-1
d_call: TRBD1
clone_size: -
cdr3_nt: TGTGCCAGCAGTGAATTCGACAGGGCCACCCATTTGCAGCCCCAGCATTTT
cdr3_aa: CASSEFDRATHLQPQHF

j_call: TRBJ2-7
v_call: TRBV9
d_call: TRBD1
clone_size: few
cdr3_nt: TGTGCCAGCAGCGTAGGGGGGGACAGGCCCTACGAGCAGTACTTC
cdr3_aa: CASSVGGDRPYEQYF

j_call: TRBJ1-6
v_call: TRBV10-3
d_call: -
clone_size: -
cdr3_nt: TGTGCCGTTCGGCTCACAGGTAGTGAAAATTCACCCCTCCACTTT
cdr3_aa: CAVRLTGSENSPLHF

j_call: TRBJ1-2
v_call: TRBV12-3/TRBV12-4
d_call: -
clone_size: once
cdr3_nt: TGTGCCAGCAGTTCTCTATATGGCTACACCTTC
cdr3_aa: CASSSLYGYTF

j_call: TRBJ2-7
v_call: TRBV6-1
d_call: -
clone_size: few
cdr3_nt: TGTGCCAGCAGTGAGGGGCCCCCCTACGAGCAGTACTTC
cdr3_aa: CASSEGPPYEQYF

j_call: TRBJ2-7
v_call: TRBV2
d_call: TRBD2
clone_size: -
cdr3_nt: TGTGCCAGCAGTGATGCTAGCGGGGACTACGAGCAGTACTTC
cdr3_aa: CASSDASGDYEQYF

j_call: TRBJ2-7
v_call: TRBV29-1
d_call: -
clone_size: few
cdr3_nt: TGCAGCGTTGAGGAGGATGCCTACGAGCAGTACTTC
cdr3_aa: CSVEEDAYEQYF

j_call: TRBJ2-5
v_call: TRBV2
d_call: TRBD2
clone_size: -
cdr3_nt: TGTGCCAGCACCGGGAGGGGCCGCCAAGAGACCCAGTACTTC
cdr3_aa: CASTGRGRQETQYF

j_call: TRBJ2-2
v_call: TRBV12-3/TRBV12-4
d_call: -
clone_size: once
cdr3_nt: TGTGCCAGCAGTTTAGACCGGGTTGGGGAGCTGTTTTTT
cdr3_aa: CASSLDRVGELFF

j_call: TRBJ2-7
v_call: TRBV18
d_call: -
clone_size: -
cdr3_nt: TGTGCCAGCTCAGGACAGCACGAGCAGTACTTC
cdr3_aa: CASSGQHEQYF

j_call: TRBJ1-5
v_call: TRBV19
d_call: TRBD1
clone_size: -
cdr3_nt: TGTGCCAGTAGTATACCCCGACAGGGATCGGGCAATCAGCCCCAGCATTTT
cdr3_aa: CASSIPRQGSGNQPQHF

j_call: TRBJ1-5
v_call: TRBV6-1
d_call: TRBD1
clone_size: -
cdr3_nt: TGTGCCAGCAGTGAAAGTGGCCAGGGGGGTCAGCCCCAGCATTTT
cdr3_aa: CASSESGQGGQPQHF

j_call: TRBJ1-5
v_call: TRBV18
d_call: -
clone_size: -
cdr3_nt: TGTGCCAGCTCAGTGTTAGCAAATCAGCCCCAGCATTTT
cdr3_aa: CASSVLANQPQHF

j_call: TRBJ1-6
v_call: TRBV19
d_call: TRBD1
clone_size: once
cdr3_nt: TGTGCCAGTAGTATAGTCCCAGGACAGGGGGAATCACCCCTCCACTTT
cdr3_aa: CASSIVPGQGESPLHF

j_call: TRBJ1-2
v_call: TRBV19
d_call: TRBD1
clone_size: -
cdr3_nt: TGTGCCAGTAGCCGACGAGGACAGGGGGCTGGCGGCTACACCTTC
cdr3_aa: CASSRRGQGAGGYTF

j_call: TRBJ2-2
v_call: TRBV7-3
d_call: -
clone_size: -
cdr3_nt: TGTGCCAGCAGCTTAAGGGGGCCGAACACCGGGGAGCTGTTTTTT
cdr3_aa: CASSLRGPNTGELFF

j_call: TRBJ1-6
v_call: TRBV11-3
d_call: -
clone_size: -
cdr3_nt: TGTGCCAGCAGCTTAGCACGGGGTAATTCACCCCTCCACTTT
cdr3_aa: CASSLARGNSPLHF

j_call: TRBJ1-2
v_call: TRBV6-5
d_call: -
clone_size: -
cdr3_nt: TGTGCCAGCAGCAAAGGGGCTAACTATGGCTACACCTTC
cdr3_aa: CASSKGANYGYTF

j_call: TRBJ1-5
v_call: TRBV21-1
d_call: -
clone_size: -
cdr3_nt: TGTGCCAGCAACCCGACAGGCGAGGGCAATCAGCCCCAGCATTTT
cdr3_aa: CASNPTGEGNQPQHF

j_call: TRBJ1-2
v_call: TRBV27
d_call: TRBD1
clone_size: -
cdr3_nt: TGTGCCAGCAGTCCAACCCGGGACAGGGAGACCTTC
cdr3_aa: CASSPTRDRETF

j_call: TRBJ1-6
v_call: TRBV4-1
d_call: -
clone_size: -
cdr3_nt: TGCGCCAGCAGCCAAGAATGGGGAGATTCACCCCTCCACTTT
cdr3_aa: CASSQEWGDSPLHF

j_call: TRBJ1-6
v_call: TRBV7-3
d_call: -
clone_size: many
cdr3_nt: TGTGCCAGCAGCCTAGGTCTAGATGGTTCACCCCTCCACTTT
cdr3_aa: CASSLGLDGSPLHF

j_call: TRBJ1-2
v_call: TRBV7-2
d_call: -
clone_size: once
cdr3_nt: TGTGCCAGCAGCTTAGATCCCGGGACACGATATGGCTACACCTTC
cdr3_aa: CASSLDPGTRYGYTF

j_call: TRBJ2-1
v_call: TRBV6-6
d_call: TRBD2
clone_size: -
cdr3_nt: TGTGCCACCCTAGGTAGGGGAGGGCCCCATGAGCAGTTCTTC
cdr3_aa: CATLGRGGPHEQFF

j_call: TRBJ2-1
v_call: TRBV7-9
d_call: -
clone_size: -
cdr3_nt: TGTGCCAGCAGCTCCATTCGCGGAAGCTCCTACAATGAGCAGTTCTTC
cdr3_aa: CASSSIRGSSYNEQFF

j_call: TRBJ1-1
v_call: TRBV6-1
d_call: TRBD1
clone_size: -
cdr3_nt: TGTGCCAGCAGTGAGGTGACAGGGTATATCAACACTGAAGCTTTCTTT
cdr3_aa: CASSEVTGYINTEAFF

j_call: TRBJ2-7
v_call: TRBV18
d_call: TRBD2
clone_size: -
cdr3_nt: TGTGCCAGCTCCCGAGGACTAGCGGGGGAGAGCTCCTACGAGCAGTACTTC
cdr3_aa: CASSRGLAGESSYEQYF

j_call: TRBJ1-4
v_call: TRBV5-8
d_call: TRBD1
clone_size: -
cdr3_nt: TGTGCCAGCACGGACAGGGGGATCCCAAATGAAAAACTGTTTTTT
cdr3_aa: CASTDRGIPNEKLFF

j_call: TRBJ2-3
v_call: TRBV12-5
d_call: TRBD2
clone_size: -
cdr3_nt: TGTGCTAGTGGTATTACGGGACTAGCGGGCACAGATACGCAGTATTTT
cdr3_aa: CASGITGLAGTDTQYF

j_call: TRBJ2-7
v_call: TRBV30
d_call: -
clone_size: -
cdr3_nt: TGTGCCTGGAGACCCCCCCTAGAACCTCCCTACGAGCAGTACTTC
cdr3_aa: CAWRPPLEPPYEQYF

j_call: TRBJ1-4
v_call: TRBV4-1
d_call: -
clone_size: -
cdr3_nt: TGCGCCAGCAGCCTACCTGACAGACCTACTAATGAAAAACTGTTTTTT
cdr3_aa: CASSLPDRPTNEKLFF

j_call: TRBJ1-6
v_call: TRBV5-4
d_call: -
clone_size: once
cdr3_nt: TGTGCCAGCTGCTCTGGGGCTGGAAATTCACCCCTCCACTTT
cdr3_aa: CASCSGAGNSPLHF

j_call: TRBJ2-5
v_call: TRBV7-7
d_call: -
clone_size: -
cdr3_nt: TGTGCTAGCAGCTTTCAGACAGACTCGGAGACCCAGTACTTC
cdr3_aa: CASSFQTDSETQYF

j_call: TRBJ2-7
v_call: TRBV13
d_call: TRBD1
clone_size: few
cdr3_nt: TGTGCCAGCAGCGTAGGGGGCCGCTCCTACGAGCAGTACTTC
cdr3_aa: CASSVGGRSYEQYF

j_call: TRBJ1-6
v_call: TRBV5-1
d_call: -
clone_size: -
cdr3_nt: TGCGCCAGCAGCTTATCATTGCCGGTTAATTCACCCCTCCACTTT
cdr3_aa: CASSLSLPVNSPLHF

j_call: TRBJ1-6
v_call: TRBV12-5
d_call: -
clone_size: -
cdr3_nt: TGTGCTAGTGGTTTGGTACAGACAGCCCCATATAATTCACCCCTCCACTTT
cdr3_aa: CASGLVQTAPYNSPLHF